Each of the 26 T cell receptor beta chains below was sequenced from the same sample in a study of identifying expanded T cells in peripheral blood. Measured with immunoSEQ multiplex PCR; TCRdb has only the in-frame clones, and not every one. Here the sample spans under 150,000 clones, 75% to 90% being singletons. Sequenced material: blood. The receptors come from a person between 18 and 75 years old in good health.

V gene TRBV5-1 combines with J gene TRBJ1-2, with a weak D call TRBD1 (5 bases). This CDR3 region has 14 residues. V gave up 0 bases and J gave up 10 bases, with 16 bases separating them. Germline CDR1 and CDR2: SGHRS and YFSETQ. Here the CDR3 reads CASSLGATRDDYTF. CDR3 nucleotides: TGCGCCAGCAGCTTGGGGGCTACCCGGGACGACTACACCTTC.

The CDR3: CASRHSQANTEAFF. The CDR3 DNA reads as TGTGCCAGCAGACATTCACAAGCAAACACTGAAGCTTTCTTT. The V call is TRBV6-5, the J call TRBJ1-1; D gene ambiguous. The germline gives CDR1 MNHEY, CDR2 SVGAGI. Trimming cost V 6 bases and J 2 bases, with 13 bases left between them. This CDR3 contains 14 residues.

This clone was seen just once. The chain recombines TRBV7-8 with TRBJ2-2; a weak D match, TRBD1 (6 bases). The V gene lost 5 bases and the J gene lost 7 bases, with 17 bases spanning the gap. CDR3 length: 15 residues. Germline V gene sequence: CDR1 SGHVS, CDR2 FQNEAQ. The CDR3 nucleotides read TGTGCCAGCAGCCCCCCGGCGCAGGGGAGCGGGGAGCTGTTTTTT. Residues: CASSPPAQGSGELFF.

J is TRBJ2-1 and V is TRBV6-6, with D perhaps TRBD1 (6 bases). V lost 6 bases to trimming and J lost 5 bases, with 17 bases between them. Germline V CDR1 and CDR2: MNHNY, SVGAGI (reference sequence). CDR3 length: 15 residues. The CDR3: CASRLRQGSHNEQFF. CDR3 DNA: TGTGCCAGCAGGTTGAGGCAGGGGAGTCACAATGAGCAGTTCTTC.

J is TRBJ2-5 and V is TRBV5-4; 9 bases line up with TRBD2. Germline V gene data show CDR1 as SGHNT and CDR2 as YYREEE (reference sequence). V was clipped by 2 bases and J by 6 bases; unmatched bases: 11. This CDR3 comprises 16 residues. The CDR3 is CASSLSGGRAGKTQYF. For the CDR3, the DNA is TGTGCCAGCAGCTTATCTGGCGGGAGGGCCGGAAAGACCCAGTACTTC. Full variable domain (outside the CDR3, taken from reference TRBV5-4 and TRBJ2-5): ETGVTQSPTHLIKTRGQQVTLRCSSQSGHNTVSWYQQALGQGPQFIFQYYREEENGRGNFPPRFSGLQFPNYSSELNVNALELDDSALYLCASSLSGGRAGKTQYFGPGTRLLVL.

The DNA of the CDR3 is TGTGCCAGCACCCGGACAGGGAGCTCCTACGAGCAGTACTTC. Translation gives CASTRTGSSYEQYF. The rearrangement joins TRBV5-5 to TRBJ2-7; TRBD1 matches 8 bases. CDR1 and CDR2 (germline): SGHKS, YYEKEE (reference sequence). V trimming: 6 bases; J trimming: 0 bases; junction bases outside the gene matches: 5. The CDR3 runs to 14 residues.

The chain joins TRBV6-5 to TRBJ1-2; TRBD1 matches at 8 bases. The CDR3 sequence is 15 residues long. V trimming: 0 bases; J trimming: 7 bases; junction bases outside the gene matches: 7. The V gene's germline CDR1 is MNHEY and CDR2 SVGAGI. The CDR3 DNA reads TGTGCCAGCAGTTACTCGAGACAGGGGTTGGCTGGCTACACCTTC. Its translation: CASSYSRQGLAGYTF.

The CDR3 DNA follows: TGTGCCAGTCTAGCGGGACAAGCGGGCGGGGAGCTGTTTTTT. This encodes CASLAGQAGGELFF. The chain uses TRBV6-1 and TRBJ2-2; TRBD2 matches at 9 bases. The V gene's germline CDR1 is MNHNS and CDR2 SASEGT. The CDR3 loop spans 14 amino acids. With 9 bases clipped from V and 7 bases from J, the junction kept 9 bases outside the gene matches.

The genes are TRBV7-2 and TRBJ2-1, with 8 bases that match TRBD2. The V gene's germline CDR1 is SGHTA and CDR2 FQGNSA. With 2 bases clipped from V and 12 bases from J, the junction kept 6 bases outside the gene matches. This CDR3 has 13 amino acids. The CDR3 sequence is CASSLTGLGRQFF. CDR3 coding DNA: TGTGCCAGCAGCTTAACGGGACTAGGACGGCAGTTCTTC.

This chain uses TRBV5-1 with TRBJ2-2; D not resolved. The germline gives CDR1 SGHRS, CDR2 YFSETQ. The CDR3 length is 15 residues. V was clipped by 0 bases and J by 6 bases, with 12 bases between them. Written as DNA, the CDR3 is TGCGCCAGCAGCTTGGGCCGGGCTATCGCCGGGGAGCTGTTTTTT. It encodes CASSLGRAIAGELFF.

The gene calls are TRBV7-3 and TRBJ2-2; D is possibly TRBD1 or TRBD2 (5 bases each). The CDR3 has 14 amino acids. The V end was cut by 2 bases, the J end by 7 bases, with 11 bases between. The germline gives CDR1 SGHTA, CDR2 FQGTGA. The CDR3 DNA sequence: TGTGCCAGCAGCTTAGGGACCCCGGGCGGGGAGCTGTTTTTT. Residues: CASSLGTPGGELFF. The full variable domain, in which reference TRBV7-3 and TRBJ2-2 provide the parts outside the CDR3, is GAGVSQTPSNKVTEKGKYVELRCDPISGHTALYWYRQSLGQGPEFLIYFQGTGAADDSGLPNDRFFAVRPEGSVSTLKIQRTERGDSAVYLCASSLGTPGGELFFGEGSRLTVL.

This clone was recorded once. The genes are TRBV28 and TRBJ2-7; D is possibly TRBD1 (5 bases). CDR1 MDHEN and CDR2 SYDVKM come from the germline V gene. Trimming took off 10 bases at V and 5 bases at J, with 12 bases between the two ends. CDR3 size: 11 residues. The chain's CDR3 is CATGPSDEQYF. The CDR3 DNA reads as TGTGCCACAGGGCCCAGTGACGAGCAGTACTTC.

V is TRBV5-1 and J is TRBJ2-5; 7 bases are a match to TRBD1. CDR1 and CDR2 from the germline V gene are SGHRS and YFSETQ. There are 14 residues in the CDR3. V lost 6 bases, J lost 1 base, and 6 bases stayed unmatched. CDR3 bases: TGCGCCAGCAACCGGGACAGTTTCCAAGAGACCCAGTACTTC. Residues: CASNRDSFQETQYF.

The chain recombines TRBV7-2 with TRBJ2-2; D remains ambiguous. The length of the CDR3 is 16 residues. The V gene's germline CDR1 is SGHTA and CDR2 FQGNSA. The V end lost 0 bases, the J end lost 4 bases, and 12 bases lay between the germline ends. The CDR3 sequence: CASSLARGRVTGELFF. CDR3 DNA sequence: TGTGCCAGCAGCTTAGCGCGCGGAAGAGTCACCGGGGAGCTGTTTTTT.

This chain links TRBV30 with TRBJ2-3; no clear D gene. There are 12 residues in the CDR3. The ends were cut back, 3 bases at V and 2 bases at J, with 6 bases in the middle. Germline-derived CDR1 and CDR2 are GTSNPN and SVGIG (reference sequence). CDR3 DNA: TGTGCCTGGAGGCTTTCCACAGATACGCAGTATTTT. This sequence encodes CAWRLSTDTQYF.

The chain has TRBV11-1 and TRBJ1-2, with 10 bases fitting TRBD1. V lost 5 bases to trimming and J lost 8 bases; unmatched junction nucleotides: 2. The CDR3 is 12 residues long. Germline CDR1 is SGHAT and CDR2 is FQDESV (reference sequence). CDR3 region: CASSTTGGGYTF. In DNA, the CDR3 is TGTGCCAGCAGCACGACAGGGGGCGGCTACACCTTC. The variable domain in full, completed from reference TRBV11-1 and TRBJ1-2, reads EAEVAQSPRYKITEKSQAVAFWCDPISGHATLYWYRQILGQGPELLVQFQDESVVDDSQLPKDRFSAERLKGVDSTLKIQPAELGDSAMYLCASSTTGGGYTFGSGTRLTVV.

V is TRBV2 and J is TRBJ2-5; D is uncertain. Germline V gene data show CDR1 as SNHLY and CDR2 as FYNNEI. Deletions cut 4 bases from V and 0 bases from J, with 6 bases between. This CDR3 region has 13 residues. The CDR3 nucleotides read TGTGCCAGCAGTGTTGAACACCAAGAGACCCAGTACTTC. This translates into CASSVEHQETQYF.

In this sample, this clone turned up many times. The V and J genes are TRBV9 and TRBJ1-2, with D tentatively TRBD1 (5 bases). CDR3 length: 13 residues. The V and J ends lost 0 bases and 4 bases respectively, with 7 bases between them. CDR1 is SGDLS, CDR2 YYNGEE, per germline. The CDR3 loop reads CASSVGGGYGYTF. In DNA form, the CDR3 reads TGTGCCAGCAGCGTAGGGGGCGGCTATGGCTACACCTTC.

The rearrangement links TRBV2 to TRBJ2-6; D possibly corresponds to TRBD2 (6 bases). From germline, CDR1 is SNHLY and CDR2 FYNNEI. V was clipped by 7 bases and J by 2 bases, with 18 bases between them. There are 17 residues in the CDR3. The CDR3 protein is CASISGTPSAGANVLTF. The CDR3 nucleotides read TGTGCCAGCATTTCCGGGACTCCTTCCGCTGGGGCCAACGTCCTGACTTTC.

This chain connects TRBV15 to TRBJ1-2; D gene ambiguous. The CDR3 length is 11 residues. Looked up from germline, CDR1 is LNHNV and CDR2 is YYDKDF (reference sequence). The CDR3 region is CDSRSGNFYTF. CDR3 nucleotide sequence: TGTGACAGCAGAAGTGGGAACTTCTACACCTTC.

This clone has just one count. This chain connects TRBV28 to TRBJ2-2; possibly TRBD1 for D (6 bases). This CDR3 region has 15 residues. Germline V gene data show CDR1 as MDHEN and CDR2 as SYDVKM. V lost 6 bases, J lost 0 bases, and 11 bases lay in between. DNA for the CDR3: TGTGCCAGCAGACAAGGGGGTCCGAACACCGGGGAGCTGTTTTTT. It yields the protein CASRQGGPNTGELFF.

The genes are TRBV7-3 and TRBJ1-1; D gene uncertain. V dropped 3 bases and J dropped 7 bases, with 9 bases sitting between them. The CDR3 extends over 12 amino acids. Germline assignment: CDR1 SGHTA and CDR2 FQGTGA. CDR3 sequence (DNA): TGTGCCAGCAGCTTCTCCCCCCTTGAAGCTTTCTTT. Translation: CASSFSPLEAFF.

As for this clone: In the same sample, other DNA sequences code for this CDR3. This chain connects TRBV5-6 to TRBJ2-5; D is unresolved. Germline loops: CDR1 SGHDT, CDR2 YYEEEE. The CDR3 loop spans 11 amino acids. V was shortened by 4 bases and J by 2 bases, with 3 bases between the two germline ends. CDR3 protein: CASSIQETQYF. As DNA, the CDR3 is TGTGCCAGCAGCATTCAAGAGACCCAGTACTTC.

This clone has a single count. The chain employs TRBV7-9 and TRBJ2-1; 9 bases line up with TRBD2. CDR1 and CDR2 (germline): SEHNR, FQNEAQ (reference sequence). This CDR3 contains 17 residues. V shed 5 bases and J 5 bases; nucleotides not matched to a gene: 13. The CDR3 bases are TGTGCCAGCAGCGTTAGCGGGAGAGGTGGTCTCGACAATGAGCAGTTCTTC. Translation: CASSVSGRGGLDNEQFF.

This chain joins TRBV9 and TRBJ2-3, with D perhaps TRBD1 (5 bases). The germline V gene encodes CDR1 SGDLS and CDR2 YYNGEE. The length of the CDR3 is 17 residues. Trimming pared 5 bases from V and 0 bases from J, leaving 19 bases between. This CDR3 is CASSKGMVTRSTDTQYF. CDR3 coding DNA: TGTGCCAGCAGTAAGGGGATGGTAACCCGGAGCACAGATACGCAGTATTTT.

The chain employs TRBV2 and TRBJ2-2; D might be TRBD1 (5 bases). Germline CDR1 and CDR2: SNHLY and FYNNEI. This CDR3 has 14 residues. V lost 7 bases and J lost 5, with 14 bases in between. CDR3 DNA sequence: TGTGCCAGCACTGGGGCGGTGAATACCGGGGAGCTGTTTTTT. This gives the protein CASTGAVNTGELFF.